The sequence of this T cell receptor (beta chain) was determined in a study of PD-1 blockade in classical Hodgkin lymphoma. Study-wide results and limits: Whoever responded completely had baseline diversity much like that seen in newly diagnosed patients. Exclusion was the outcome for patients who began nivolumab under 1 year after ASCT. TCR diversity at baseline was reported to be reduced in newly diagnosed patients relative to healthy donors.

This clone was seen more than once but under ten times. Its target is not known. The time point: cycle 4 day 1 (C4D1), after more than 5 weeks of nivolumab. Exposure to brentuximab vedotin varied, and each patient had relapsed following autologous stem cell transplantation. Magnetic negative selection was used to purify CD4+ T cells from PBMCs that had been thawed. Using immunoSEQ multiplex PCR, the repertoire was profiled, and TCRdb retains in-frame clones only, with some absent. The sample has about 9,700 clones, about three quarters seen once. The V segment lost 6 bases and the J segment 4 bases; nucleotides outside the gene matches: 4. The CDR3 contains 13 residues. The germline V gene has CDR1 KGHSH and CDR2 LQKENI.

The specimen comprised CD4+ T cells from blood, sampled before the fourth cycle of nivolumab. The chain is built from TRBV18 and TRBJ2-5; TRBD1 matches at 8 bases. The sequence was obtained from a human donor with classical Hodgkin lymphoma. The CDR3 DNA follows: TGTGCCAGCTCGCCCGGACAGGGAGAGACCCAGTACTTC. It translates to CASSPGQGETQYF.